The 18 T cell receptor beta chains reported below all come from one sample, sequenced in a study of blood T cells in healthy people across ages. It was with a sample-barcoded 5' primer and a J-beta primer mix that a second PCR of about 7 to 12 cycles was run. TCRdb recomputed calls from the 5' RACE reads with MiXCR, one row per CDR3 protein. The table records 600,000 or so distinct CDR3 sequences, less than 35% of them present only once. Sequencing was done on a sample of blood. The receptors shown here come from a woman older than 75 in good health.

This clonotype was detected many times. V and J are TRBV5-4 and TRBJ2-7, with a possible D match to TRBD2 (5 bases). V was pared by 6 bases and J by 5 bases, with 12 bases between. The length of the CDR3 is 12 residues. The germline V gene encodes CDR1 SGHNT and CDR2 YYREEE (reference sequence). In DNA form, the CDR3 reads TGTGCCAGCAACCGGGCGGGCGACGAGCAGTACTTC. Amino acid sequence: CASNRAGDEQYF.

Ten or more counts support this clonotype. The CDR3 region has the DNA TGTGCCAGCAGCTTAGAGGGAAGGGGGGCAGATACGCAGTATTTT. It is translated as CASSLEGRGADTQYF. The genes are TRBV7-8 and TRBJ2-3, with D perhaps TRBD1 or TRBD2 (6 bases each). The germline V gene has CDR1 SGHVS and CDR2 FQNEAQ. This CDR3 is 15 amino acids long. V lost 1 base and J lost 4, with 12 bases in between. The full variable domain, its missing parts supplied by reference TRBV7-8 and TRBJ2-3, is GAGVSQSPRYKVAKRGQDVALRCDPISGHVSLFWYQQALGQGPEFLTYFQNEAQLDKSGLPSDRFFAERPEGSVSTLKIQRTQQEDSAVYLCASSLEGRGADTQYFGPGTRLTVL.

This clonotype occurred once. A much more abundant neighbour one base away suggests this may be a read error. This rearrangement joins TRBV2 to TRBJ1-1; D uncertain. This CDR3 comprises 14 residues. The V end was cut by 6 bases, the J end by 4 bases, with 15 bases between. Germline CDR1 SNHLY, CDR2 FYNNEI. CDR3 coding DNA: TGTGCCAGCAGGGCAAGAGGAGGATCCACTGAAGCTTTCTTT. This gives the protein CASRARGGSTEAFF. The whole variable domain, remainder taken from reference TRBV2 and TRBJ1-1, is EPEVTQTPSHQVTQMGQEVILRCVPISNHLYFYWYRQILGQKVEFLVSFYNNEISEKSEIFDDQFSVERPDGSNFTLKIRSTKLEDSAMYFCASRARGGSTEAFFGQGTRLTVV.

The chain is built from TRBV5-1 and TRBJ1-1, with D maybe TRBD1 (6 bases). Germline V gene lookup returns CDR1 SGHRS and CDR2 YFSETQ. V lost 7 bases, J lost 7 bases, and 17 bases lay in between. The CDR3 sequence is 13 residues long. CDR3 nucleotides: TGCGCCAGCGCGTCGCTTAAGGGGGGTGAAGCTTTCTTT. Translating it yields CASASLKGGEAFF.

This clonotype appeared many times. This chain links TRBV15 with TRBJ2-7, with 7 bases fitting TRBD1. J lost 5 bases, V lost 1 base, and 8 bases had no gene match. Germline CDR1 and CDR2: LNHNV and YYDKDF (reference sequence). The CDR3 is 15 residues long. The CDR3 sequence: CATSRGDRARDEQYF. The CDR3 DNA reads as TGTGCCACCAGCAGAGGAGACAGGGCTCGAGACGAGCAGTACTTC.

This clonotype came up many times. The gene calls are TRBV15 and TRBJ2-1; 10 bases line up with TRBD2. This CDR3 has 15 amino acids. The V gene end was trimmed by 3 bases and the J gene end by 7 bases; junction bases not matched to a gene: 6. From germline, CDR1 is LNHNV and CDR2 YYDKDF (reference sequence). The CDR3 nucleotides are TGTGCCACCAGCAGGAGGACTAGCGGAACAAATGAGCAGTTCTTC. It translates to CATSRRTSGTNEQFF. The variable domain in full, completed from reference TRBV15 and TRBJ2-1, reads DAMVIQNPRYQVTQFGKPVTLSCSQTLNHNVMYWYQQKSSQAPKLLFHYYDKDFNNEADTPDNFQSRRPNTSFCFLDIRSPGLGDTAMYLCATSRRTSGTNEQFFGPGTRLTVL.

This chain links TRBV20-1 with TRBJ2-3; D remains ambiguous. V was cut by 7 bases and J by 1 base, with 9 bases left in between. The CDR3 consists of 12 residues. The germline CDR1 and CDR2 sequences are DFQATT and SNEGSKA (reference sequence). The CDR3 DNA sequence: TGCAGTGTTGGGTTAGGCACAGATACGCAGTATTTT. It specifies CSVGLGTDTQYF.

As DNA, the CDR3 is TGTGCCAGCAGTTCCGGGACAGTTTTCTCTCAGCCCCAGCATTTT. Translated, it gives CASSSGTVFSQPQHF. The chain has TRBV6-2 or TRBV6-3 and TRBJ1-5; TRBD1 agrees at 7 bases. This CDR3 is built from 15 residues. CDR1 MNHEY and CDR2 SVGEGT come from the germline V gene. The trim removed 4 bases at V and 6 bases at J, leaving 9 bases unmatched.

V gene TRBV20-1 combines with J gene TRBJ1-2; D is unresolved. V lost 6 bases and J 6 bases, leaving 17 bases between the germline ends. Germline V gene sequence: CDR1 DFQATT, CDR2 SNEGSKA (reference sequence). CDR3 size: 13 residues. The CDR3 loop reads CSARFGPSHGYTF. The CDR3 bases are TGCAGTGCCCGGTTCGGGCCCTCCCATGGCTACACCTTC.

This clonotype showed up many times. The chain is built from TRBV5-1 and TRBJ2-3; D may be TRBD2 (7 bases). The CDR3 is 16 residues long. Germline CDR1 is SGHRS and CDR2 is YFSETQ. V gave up 0 bases and J gave up 5 bases, with 16 bases separating them. CDR3 DNA sequence: TGCGCCAGCAGCTTGGTATCTCGGGGGGCCGGAGATACGCAGTATTTT. This sequence encodes CASSLVSRGAGDTQYF.

The chain employs TRBV7-9 and TRBJ2-5; D is perhaps TRBD2 (5 bases). Deletions cut 6 bases from V and 5 bases from J, with 16 bases between. CDR3 length: 14 residues. Germline V gene data show CDR1 as SEHNR and CDR2 as FQNEAQ (reference sequence). CDR3 nucleotides: TGTGCCAGCAGTTACTCGGGAAGCGTTGAGACCCAGTACTTC. Protein sequence: CASSYSGSVETQYF.

About this clonotype itself: It may be a read error: a sequence one base away is much more abundant. V and J are TRBV15 and TRBJ2-3, with unresolved D. The CDR3 extends over 14 amino acids. The germline gives CDR1 LNHNV, CDR2 YYDKDF (reference sequence). The V end lost 0 bases, the J end lost 2 bases, and 6 bases lay between the germline ends. The CDR3 DNA sequence: TGTGCCACCAGCAGAGAGGCTGACACAGATACGCAGTATTTT. Translating it yields CATSREADTDTQYF.

This clonotype occurred many times. DNA for the CDR3: TGTGCCAGCAGTGTTTCCTACAATGAGCAGTTCTTC. This translates into CASSVSYNEQFF. V usage is TRBV2 and J usage is TRBJ2-1; D call uncertain. Germline loops: CDR1 SNHLY, CDR2 FYNNEI. This CDR3 has 12 amino acids. Trimming removed 4 bases from V and 1 base from J, with 2 bases in between.

This clonotype came up many times. CDR3 residues: CASSESTGATYEQYF. The CDR3 DNA sequence: TGTGCCAGCAGTGAGTCCACAGGGGCCACCTACGAGCAGTACTTC. The rearrangement links TRBV6-2 or TRBV6-3 to TRBJ2-7, with 7 bases matching TRBD1. Germline V gene data show CDR1 as MNHEY and CDR2 as SVGEGT. The CDR3 contains 15 residues. The trim removed 5 bases at V and 2 bases at J, leaving 9 bases unmatched.

This clonotype occurred a few times. With a much larger clone just one base away, this may be a read error. The V gene is TRBV12-3 or TRBV12-4, the J gene TRBJ2-5, with D possibly being TRBD1 (5 bases). The ends were cut back, 10 bases at V and 11 bases at J, with 20 bases in the middle. This CDR3 is 12 amino acids long. CDR3 protein: CANRRQTYKQYF. As DNA, the CDR3 is TGTGCCAACCGAAGACAGACCTACAAGCAGTACTTC.

This clonotype has more than one count but fewer than ten. The rearrangement joins TRBV20-1 to TRBJ1-4; D possibly corresponds to TRBD1 (6 bases). This CDR3 is built from 14 residues. The germline gives CDR1 DFQATT, CDR2 SNEGSKA (reference sequence). Trimming took 6 bases from V and 7 from J, leaving 18 bases between them. In nucleotides, the CDR3 is TGCAGTGCCAAGAGGGGGGGGCTGGTTGAAAAACTGTTTTTT. This codes for CSAKRGGLVEKLFF.

J is TRBJ2-1 and V is TRBV6-2 or TRBV6-3, with D hard to call. The assigned J gene may be wrong: the sequence end matches TRBJ2-7 better. The length of the CDR3 is 16 residues. The germline gives CDR1 MNHEY, CDR2 SVGEGT. CDR3 DNA: TGTGCCAGCAGGAAAAGGGTCGGTACCTCCTACAATGAGCAGTACTTC. Translation: CASRKRVGTSYNEQYF.

This chain links TRBV12-3 or TRBV12-4 with TRBJ1-2; D perhaps matches TRBD1 (6 bases). Between the trimmed V and J ends, which lost 8 bases and 14 bases, there was a span of 21 bases. The CDR3 length is 12 residues. CDR3 in DNA: TGTGCCAGCTATCCAGGGGTAGGCCCCTGGACCTTC. It is translated as CASYPGVGPWTF.